This paragraph covers one TCR beta chain sequence. Its cognate antigen is unknown. The data are from a study of shared clonotypes between healthy human individuals. Here immunoSEQ multiplex PCR was the method, and the copy in TCRdb shows in-frame clones only, minus some. The table shows millions of clones, with approximately 95% occurring only once. Study-wide points: Inspection by rarefaction showed sorted-subset sequencing to be incomplete despite large depth. Sharing across a few donors was seen in 4% to 6.5% of naive CD4 clonotypes.

Sequencing was performed on naive CD4+ T cells from PBMCs. Subset described: CD45RA+ positively selected. This clonotype was obtained from a young man in good health. Some clones in this sample may be carry-over from other donors' samples.

CDR3 sequence (DNA): TGTGCCAGCAGCGTAATCCCACCTACGGGACAGGGCCTTAACTATGGCTACACCTTC. Its translation is CASSVIPPTGQGLNYGYTF. This rearrangement joins TRBV9 to TRBJ1-2; 9 nucleotides line up with TRBD1. From germline, CDR1 is SGDLS and CDR2 YYNGEE. Germline trimming cut 1 base from V and 1 base from J; bases unmatched to any gene: 14. The CDR3 totals 19 residues.